This T cell receptor (beta chain) was identified in a study of T cell responses to AZD1222 COVID-19 vaccine. On the study more broadly: Researchers grouped second doses given at about 4 or about 12 weeks into one pool.

Germline V gene lookup returns CDR1 DFQATT and CDR2 SNEGSKA (reference sequence). The CDR3 covers 11 residues. Trimming cost V 6 bases and J 6 bases, with 12 bases left between them. Clones were sequenced by immunoSEQ multiplex PCR, and TCRdb holds only the in-frame ones, with some missing. The sample shows 110,000 to 150,000 clones, just over 85% of them seen only once. Sequenced material: peripheral blood, taken on day 0 of AZD1222 vaccination. The chain employs TRBV20-1 and TRBJ2-7; D perhaps matches TRBD2 (6 bases). The TCR was taken from an adult in good health. The CDR3 spells CSATTRGEQYF. CDR3 in DNA: TGCAGTGCCACGACTAGAGGCGAGCAGTACTTC.